These 10 T cell receptor beta chains share one sample of origin, sequenced in a study of OX40 agonist ivuxolimab in advanced cancers. Sequencing was performed with immunoSEQ multiplex PCR; in TCRdb, only in-frame clones are kept and a portion is missing. The sample has tens of thousands of clones; approximately 86% are singletons. The sequencing used CD4+ or CD8+ T cells sorted from blood, collected in a trial of the OX40 agonist ivuxolimab. Receptors were obtained from an adult with an advanced solid tumor such as melanoma, head and neck, liver or kidney cancer.

This chain connects TRBV2 to TRBJ2-2; 9 bases match TRBD2. The germline V gene encodes CDR1 SNHLY and CDR2 FYNNEI. J gave up 5 bases and V 3 bases, and 10 bases lay outside the gene matches. This CDR3 has 17 amino acids. This CDR3 reads CASSELGTSLGTGELFF. The CDR3, as DNA: TGTGCCAGCAGTGAGTTGGGGACTAGCCTGGGGACCGGGGAGCTGTTTTTT.

The sample holds one count of this clone. The CDR3 DNA sequence: TGTGCCAGCAAGGGAACAGGGAATAATTCACCCCTCCACTTT. Protein: CASKGTGNNSPLHF. The chain links TRBV5-8 to TRBJ1-6, with a tentative D call TRBD1 (6 bases). Trimming stripped 6 bases from V and 5 bases from J, with 12 bases between. The CDR3 contains 14 residues. CDR1 and CDR2 (germline): SGHTS, YDEGEE.

The chain links TRBV12-5 to TRBJ1-2, with 8 bases fitting TRBD1. This CDR3 has 16 amino acids. CDR1 is LGHNT and CDR2 is FRNRAP in the germline V gene. V was pared by 6 bases and J by 1 base, with 10 bases of the junction left unmatched. The CDR3 bases are TGTGCTAGTGGCCTAACGGGACAGGCGAATAACTATGGCTACACCTTC. Encoded protein: CASGLTGQANNYGYTF.

This clone was observed once. V gene TRBV28 combines with J gene TRBJ2-7, with TRBD1 identical over 12 bases. Germline V gives CDR1 MDHEN, CDR2 SYDVKM. This CDR3 contains 15 residues. The junction had 7 bases not matched to a gene; V was cut back by 3 bases and J by 7 bases. CDR3: CASSFWGQGAREQYF. The CDR3 DNA is TGTGCCAGCAGTTTCTGGGGACAGGGGGCGCGGGAGCAGTACTTC. The full variable domain, its missing parts supplied by reference TRBV28 and TRBJ2-7, is DVKVTQSSRYLVKRTGEKVFLECVQDMDHENMFWYRQDPGLGLRLIYFSYDVKMKEKGDIPEGYSVSREKKERFSLILESASTNQTSMYLCASSFWGQGAREQYFGPGTRLTVT.

This clone was seen only a few times. The chain links TRBV11-2 to TRBJ2-7; possibly TRBD2 for D (5 bases). This CDR3 has 12 amino acids. The V and J ends lost 5 bases and 6 bases respectively, with 11 bases between them. Germline loops: CDR1 SGHAT, CDR2 FQNNGV. The CDR3 coding sequence is TGTGCCAGCAGCCTACTAGTTGGCGAGCAGTACTTC. This sequence encodes CASSLLVGEQYF.

The V gene is TRBV27, the J gene TRBJ1-3; D is uncertain. Trimming pared 4 bases from V and 7 bases from J, leaving 11 bases between. The CDR3 sequence is 13 residues long. Germline lookup yields CDR1 MNHEY and CDR2 SMNVEV (reference sequence). For the CDR3, the DNA is TGTGCCAGCAGTTCTGTCCCTTCGAACACCATATATTTT. Its translation is CASSSVPSNTIYF.

V is TRBV7-8 and J is TRBJ1-1; D gene unclear. The germline V and J ends were trimmed by 1 base and 1 base, with 10 bases remaining between them. Germline V gene data show CDR1 as SGHVS and CDR2 as FQNEAQ. This CDR3 comprises 15 residues. The CDR3 spells CASSLVNQPNTEAFF. DNA of the CDR3: TGTGCCAGCAGCTTAGTGAACCAGCCGAACACTGAAGCTTTCTTT.

The chain has TRBV2 and TRBJ2-2; no firm D call. CDR1 is SNHLY and CDR2 is FYNNEI in the germline V gene. This CDR3 region has 13 residues. Trimming removed 4 bases from V and 1 base from J, with 4 bases in between. The CDR3 region has the DNA TGTGCCAGCAGTGTACAGAACACCGGGGAGCTGTTTTTT. As protein: CASSVQNTGELFF.

The chain employs TRBV6-1 and TRBJ2-2; 10 positions agree with TRBD2. The CDR3 runs 16 residues. V lost 2 bases and J lost 5; bases outside the gene matches: 5. CDR1 is MNHNS, CDR2 SASEGT, per germline. The CDR3 nucleotides read TGTGCCAGCAGTGAATATCTAGCGGGAGCAACCGGGGAGCTGTTTTTT. This sequence encodes CASSEYLAGATGELFF.

The J gene is TRBJ2-3, the V gene TRBV10-3; 10 bases match TRBD1. The CDR3 loop spans 15 amino acids. Germline assignment: CDR1 ENHRY and CDR2 SYGVKD. V lost 6 bases, J lost 4 bases, and 7 bases stayed unmatched. The CDR3: CAIRGGQGGADTQYF. In DNA form, the CDR3 reads TGTGCCATCAGGGGTGGACAGGGGGGCGCAGATACGCAGTATTTT.